The next 10 T cell receptor beta chains were all read from a single sample in a study of blood T cell repertoires in COVID-19. Produced via immunoSEQ multiplex PCR; TCRdb's table is partial and in-frame only. The table has about 130,000 clones, about 80% seen once. Source material: peripheral blood. All receptors come from a human donor in a cohort sampled during active COVID-19.

The rearrangement uses TRBV2 and TRBJ1-2; 7 bases are a match to TRBD1. Germline lookup yields CDR1 SNHLY and CDR2 FYNNEI. Trimming at V came to 6 bases and at J to 7 bases, leaving 11 bases not matched to a gene. CDR3 size: 14 residues. CDR3 nucleotides: TGTGCCAGCAGGCCCAGTGGAGGGGGCGGTGGCTACACCTTC. Translated, it gives CASRPSGGGGGYTF.

V is TRBV12-3 or TRBV12-4 and J is TRBJ1-2; TRBD1 might be the D (6 bases). This CDR3 region has 12 residues. Trimming took off 7 bases at V and 4 bases at J, with 10 bases between the two ends. The CDR3 DNA reads as TGTGCCAGCACTCTGGACAGCTATGGCTACACCTTC. Translating gives CASTLDSYGYTF.

The rearrangement links TRBV2 to TRBJ1-2; tentative D call: TRBD1 (6 bases). CDR3 length: 14 amino acids. From germline, CDR1 is SNHLY and CDR2 FYNNEI. V dropped 1 base and J dropped 8 bases, with 14 bases sitting between them. For the CDR3, the DNA is TGTGCCAGCAGTGAAGGGACAGCGTTAGGCGGCTACACCTTC. Protein product: CASSEGTALGGYTF.

To note about this clone: Other nucleotide sequences from this sample produce the same CDR3. J is TRBJ2-1 and V is TRBV5-1; TRBD2 is a possible D gene (7 bases). Germline values: CDR1 SGHRS, CDR2 YFSETQ. With 8 bases removed from V and 5 bases from J, the gap between germline ends came to 17 bases. There are 14 residues in the CDR3. CDR3 sequence reads: CASSRGGANNEQFF. For the CDR3, the DNA is TGCGCCAGTTCACGAGGGGGGGCTAACAATGAGCAGTTCTTC. Drawing the rest from reference TRBV5-1 and TRBJ2-1, the complete variable domain is KAGVTQTPRYLIKTRGQQVTLSCSPISGHRSVSWYQQTPGQGLQFLFEYFSETQRNKGNFPGRFSGRQFSNSRSEMNVSTLELGDSALYLCASSRGGANNEQFFGPGTRLTVL.

J is TRBJ2-5 and V is TRBV7-2; TRBD2 is a possible D gene (5 bases). This CDR3 contains 14 residues. Trimming took 5 bases from V and 4 from J, leaving 14 bases between them. Germline loops: CDR1 SGHTA, CDR2 FQGNSA. The CDR3 DNA sequence: TGTGCCAGCAGCCGGGGTGTAGTAGCAGAGACCCAGTACTTC. It codes for CASSRGVVAETQYF.

As DNA, the CDR3 is TGTGCCAGCAGTGAAATGGGTCAGACAAATGAAAAACTGTTTTTT. It codes for CASSEMGQTNEKLFF. The rearrangement uses TRBV2 and TRBJ1-4; D is ambiguous. The V and J ends lost 2 bases and 5 bases respectively, with 12 bases between them. The CDR3 runs 15 residues. Germline lookup yields CDR1 SNHLY and CDR2 FYNNEI.

CDR3 sequence (DNA): TGCGCCAGCAGCCTATCGACAGGGGGCGGCTACGAGCAGTACGTC. It codes for CASSLSTGGGYEQYV. This rearrangement joins TRBV5-1 to TRBJ2-7; TRBD1 matches 10 bases. After removal of 4 bases from V and 3 bases from J, the junction contained 7 bases not matched to a gene. Germline V gene lookup returns CDR1 SGHRS and CDR2 YFSETQ. This CDR3 is built from 15 residues.

The chain links TRBV6-5 to TRBJ1-1; 7 bases are shared with TRBD1. There are 13 residues in the CDR3. Germline assignment: CDR1 MNHEY and CDR2 SVGAGI. The V and J ends lost 7 bases and 1 base, in that order; junction bases with no gene match: 3. The DNA for the CDR3 is TGTGCCAGCATCCGACAGGGGAACACTGAAGCTTTCTTT. Translation: CASIRQGNTEAFF.

V and J are TRBV28 and TRBJ2-3; TRBD1 agrees at 8 bases. The germline gives CDR1 MDHEN, CDR2 SYDVKM. Germline trimming cut 3 bases from V and 1 base from J; bases unmatched to any gene: 0. This CDR3 contains 14 residues. Written as DNA, the CDR3 is TGTGCCAGCAGTTTGGACAGGGGCACAGATACGCAGTATTTT. Its protein product is CASSLDRGTDTQYF.

The chain links TRBV27 to TRBJ2-7, with D unclear. Per the germline V gene, CDR1 is MNHEY and CDR2 is SMNVEV (reference sequence). V was trimmed by 4 bases and J by 3 bases, leaving 4 bases between them. The CDR3 is 11 residues long. This CDR3 is CASSSYYEQYF. CDR3 in DNA: TGTGCCAGCAGTTCTTACTACGAGCAGTACTTC.